These 10 T cell receptor beta chains were sequenced from one sample in a study of T cells after yellow fever vaccination. One entry per CDR3 protein results from TCRdb running MiXCR on the 5' RACE reads. The repertoire holds hundreds of thousands of distinct CDR3 sequences, with 9% to 15% as singletons. Sequenced here: PBMCs, sampled on the day of the yellow fever booster vaccination. Every receptor here comes from a man aged 25-45 years who received the YFV17D yellow fever vaccine.

This clonotype was counted only a few times. The CDR3: CSARVGTSVGTQYF. CDR3 nucleotide sequence: TGCAGTGCTAGAGTTGGGACTAGCGTCGGGACCCAGTACTTC. The V gene is TRBV20-1, the J gene TRBJ2-5, with TRBD2 matching over 10 bases. The germline CDR1 and CDR2 sequences are DFQATT and SNEGSKA (reference sequence). The trim removed 1 base at V and 7 bases at J, leaving 6 bases unmatched. CDR3 length: 14 residues.

This clonotype came up a few times. The chain uses TRBV10-3 and TRBJ1-2; D is uncertain. V was shortened by 7 bases and J by 7 bases, with 22 bases between the two germline ends. The length of the CDR3 is 15 residues. Germline V gene data show CDR1 as ENHRY and CDR2 as SYGVKD. The CDR3 is CAIMGGRMEAGGYTF. CDR3 in DNA: TGTGCCATCATGGGTGGGAGGATGGAAGCTGGTGGCTACACCTTC.

This clonotype has just a few counts. J is TRBJ2-4 and V is TRBV28, with 9 bases that match TRBD2. The junction had 9 bases not matched to a gene; V was cut back by 6 bases and J by 6 bases. Germline-derived CDR1 and CDR2 are MDHEN and SYDVKM. This CDR3 contains 15 residues. CDR3 in amino acids: CASRLSGSGRNIQYF. For the CDR3, the DNA is TGTGCCAGCAGACTTAGCGGGAGTGGGAGAAACATTCAGTACTTC.

V usage is TRBV5-6 and J usage is TRBJ2-1; TRBD2 matches at 8 bases. V lost 8 bases, J lost 3 bases, and 13 bases stayed unmatched. The CDR3 contains 16 residues. Germline assignment: CDR1 SGHDT and CDR2 YYEEEE. The DNA for the CDR3 is TGTGCCAGGAGCCCCCCGCTAGCGGGCGACTACAATGAGCAGTTCTTC. As protein: CARSPPLAGDYNEQFF.

The chain couples TRBV20-1 to TRBJ2-5, with 7 bases fitting TRBD2. The germline V gene encodes CDR1 DFQATT and CDR2 SNEGSKA (reference sequence). V dropped 5 bases and J dropped 4; count of bases not matched to a gene: 7. This CDR3 spans 13 amino acids. DNA for the CDR3: TGCAGTGCTCGCGCCGCTAGCGGAGAGACCCAGTACTTC. Amino acids: CSARAASGETQYF.

The V gene is TRBV25-1, the J gene TRBJ2-5; D tentatively fits TRBD1 or TRBD2 (5 bases each). CDR1 and CDR2 from the germline V gene are MGHDK and SYGVNS. The CDR3 is 14 residues long. Between the trimmed V and J ends, which lost 5 bases and 2 bases, there was a span of 12 bases. CDR3 amino acids: CASSNTGTQETQYF. The DNA for the CDR3 is TGTGCCAGCAGTAATACCGGGACGCAAGAGACCCAGTACTTC.

This clonotype occurred a few times. V gene TRBV6-5 combines with J gene TRBJ2-7; D is possibly TRBD1 (6 bases). The ends were cut back, 6 bases at V and 4 bases at J, with 19 bases in the middle. The length of the CDR3 is 15 residues. Germline V gene data show CDR1 as MNHEY and CDR2 as SVGAGI. CDR3 residues: CASSLQGPSLYEQYF. DNA for the CDR3: TGTGCCAGCAGCTTACAGGGTCCGTCGTTGTACGAGCAGTACTTC.

This clonotype has a count of ten or more. The chain recombines TRBV20-1 with TRBJ2-3; TRBD1 matches at 9 bases. The V segment lost 5 bases and the J segment 6 bases; nucleotides outside the gene matches: 6. Germline CDR1 and CDR2: DFQATT and SNEGSKA (reference sequence). The CDR3 covers 13 residues. CDR3 in amino acids: CSAPGTGTDTQYF. The CDR3 DNA sequence: TGCAGTGCTCCAGGGACAGGGACGGATACGCAGTATTTT.

This clonotype occurred a few times. This chain connects TRBV29-1 to TRBJ2-3; 9 positions agree with TRBD2. The germline gives CDR1 SQVTM, CDR2 ANQGSEA. This CDR3 comprises 14 residues. Germline trimming cut 4 bases from V and 6 bases from J; bases unmatched to any gene: 8. CDR3 amino acids: CSVVAREGPDTQYF. DNA of the CDR3: TGCAGCGTTGTAGCGCGGGAGGGCCCCGATACGCAGTATTTT.

This clonotype has ten or more counts. CDR3 in amino acids: CASSVGTSGTQETQYF. The CDR3 DNA is TGTGCCAGCAGTGTCGGGACTAGCGGAACCCAAGAGACCCAGTACTTC. The rearrangement links TRBV25-1 to TRBJ2-5; 11 bases align to TRBD2. Germline V gene lookup returns CDR1 MGHDK and CDR2 SYGVNS. The length of the CDR3 is 16 residues. With 4 bases clipped from V and 1 base from J, the junction kept 5 bases outside the gene matches.